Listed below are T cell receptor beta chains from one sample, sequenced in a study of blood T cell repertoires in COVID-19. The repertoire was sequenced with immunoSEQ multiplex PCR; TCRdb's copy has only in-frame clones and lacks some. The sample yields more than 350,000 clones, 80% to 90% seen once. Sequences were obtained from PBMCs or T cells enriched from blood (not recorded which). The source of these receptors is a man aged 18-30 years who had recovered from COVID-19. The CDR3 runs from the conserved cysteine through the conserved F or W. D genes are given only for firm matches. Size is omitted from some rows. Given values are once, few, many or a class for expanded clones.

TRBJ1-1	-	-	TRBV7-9	TGTGCCAGCAGCTCCGCCCCAGCGAGTAGGACTGAAGCTTTCTTT	CASSSAPASRTEAFF
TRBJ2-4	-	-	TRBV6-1	TGTGCCAGCAGTGAACACGACAGCAAAAACATTCAGTACTTC	CASSEHDSKNIQYF
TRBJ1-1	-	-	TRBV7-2	TGTGCCAGCGCGGGGGACATGAACACTGAAGCTTTCTTT	CASAGDMNTEAFF
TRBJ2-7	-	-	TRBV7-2	TGTGCCAGCAGCCCAACTTACTACGAGCAGTACTTC	CASSPTYYEQYF
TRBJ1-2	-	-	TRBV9	TGTGCCAGCAGCGCTACGACCTTAGGACAGCAATATGGCTACACCTTC	CASSATTLGQQYGYTF
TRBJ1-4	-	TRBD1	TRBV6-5	TGTGCCAGCAGTTCGGACAGGGCAACTAATGAAAAACTGTTTTTT	CASSSDRATNEKLFF
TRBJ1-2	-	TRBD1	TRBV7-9	TGTGCCAGCAGCTTAGCGCATGATGGAACAGGGGGCTTTGGCTACACCTTC	CASSLAHDGTGGFGYTF
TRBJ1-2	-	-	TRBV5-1	TGCGCCAGCAGCCTTGGCGGGGGGCGGATTAACTATGGCTACACCTTC	CASSLGGGRINYGYTF
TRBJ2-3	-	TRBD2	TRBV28	TGTGCCAGCAGGGGGACTAGCTGGGGAACGCAGTATTTT	CASRGTSWGTQYF
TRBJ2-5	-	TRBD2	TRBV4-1	TGCGCCAGCAGCCAAGATGCAAGGACTAGCCCAATGGCGGAGACCCAGTACTTC	CASSQDARTSPMAETQYF
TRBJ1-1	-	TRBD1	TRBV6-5	TGTGCCAGCAGTTATGGGGAAGGGGGCGCTGAAGCTTTCTTT	CASSYGEGGAEAFF
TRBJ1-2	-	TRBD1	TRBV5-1	TGCGCCAGCAGTCCTCTTACAGGGGGGCATGGCTACACCTTC	CASSPLTGGHGYTF
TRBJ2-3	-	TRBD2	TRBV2	TGTGCCCGTGGCGCCAGAGCGGGAACGGGCACAGATACGCAGTATTTT	CARGARAGTGTDTQYF
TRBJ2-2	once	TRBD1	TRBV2	TGTGCCAGCACTTGGACAGGGGGTAACTCGAACACCGGGGAGCTGTTTTTT	CASTWTGGNSNTGELFF
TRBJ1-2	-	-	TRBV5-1	TGCGCCAGCAGCTTGGAATCCGACTATGGCTACACCTTC	CASSLESDYGYTF
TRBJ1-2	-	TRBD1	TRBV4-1	TGCGCCAGCAGCCGCATTACCGGGACAGGTTCTTTGTCTAACTATGGCTACACCTTC	CASSRITGTGSLSNYGYTF
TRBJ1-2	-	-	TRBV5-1	TGCGCCAGCAGCTTGTCTGCAGAGACTAAGGGCTATGGCTACACCTTC	CASSLSAETKGYGYTF
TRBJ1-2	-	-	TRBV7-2	TGTGCCAGCAGCCCCGGGGGGGCTAACTATGGCTACACCTTC	CASSPGGANYGYTF